This T cell receptor (beta chain) was recorded in a study of blood T cell repertoires in COVID-19. Turning to the study itself: The samples span acute and convalescent COVID-19 from the United States, Italy and Spain.

Looked up from germline, CDR1 is SGHAT and CDR2 is FQNNGV. The V segment lost 7 bases and the J segment 5 bases; nucleotides outside the gene matches: 6. The CDR3 totals 14 residues. Data came from immunoSEQ multiplex PCR; TCRdb stores just in-frame clones and leaves some out. The sample shows 150,000 to 200,000 clones, about 72% of them seen only once. V gene TRBV11-2 combines with J gene TRBJ2-2, with 8 bases fitting TRBD1. The sequenced material came from PBMCs or T cells enriched from blood (not recorded which). This TCR derives from a woman between 50 and 59 years old who had recovered from COVID-19. Here the CDR3 reads CASKLTGETGELFF. The DNA for the CDR3 is TGTGCCAGCAAACTGACAGGGGAAACCGGGGAGCTGTTTTTT.